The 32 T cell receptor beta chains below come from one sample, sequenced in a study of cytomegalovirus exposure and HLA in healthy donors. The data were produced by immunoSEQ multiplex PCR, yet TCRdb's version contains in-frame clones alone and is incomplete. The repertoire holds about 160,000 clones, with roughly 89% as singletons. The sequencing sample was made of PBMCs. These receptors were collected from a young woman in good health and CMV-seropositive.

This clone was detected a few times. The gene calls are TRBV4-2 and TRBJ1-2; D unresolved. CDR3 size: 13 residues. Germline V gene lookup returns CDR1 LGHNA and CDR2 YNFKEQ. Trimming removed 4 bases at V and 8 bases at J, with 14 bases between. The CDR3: CASSPDDLGGYTF. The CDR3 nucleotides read TGTGCCAGCAGCCCGGATGACCTGGGCGGCTACACCTTC.

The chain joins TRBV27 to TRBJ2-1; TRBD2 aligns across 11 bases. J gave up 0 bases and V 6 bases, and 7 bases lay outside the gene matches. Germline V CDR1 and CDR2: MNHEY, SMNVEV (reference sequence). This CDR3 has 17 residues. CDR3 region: CASRRGLADSSYNEQFF. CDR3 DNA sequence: TGTGCCAGCAGACGGGGACTAGCGGACAGCTCCTACAATGAGCAGTTCTTC.

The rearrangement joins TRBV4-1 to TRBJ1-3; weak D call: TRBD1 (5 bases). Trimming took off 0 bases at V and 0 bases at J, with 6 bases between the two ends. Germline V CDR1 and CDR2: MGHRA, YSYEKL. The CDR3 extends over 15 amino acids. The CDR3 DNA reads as TGCGCCAGCAGCCAAGAGACAGACTCTGGAAACACCATATATTTT. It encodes CASSQETDSGNTIYF.

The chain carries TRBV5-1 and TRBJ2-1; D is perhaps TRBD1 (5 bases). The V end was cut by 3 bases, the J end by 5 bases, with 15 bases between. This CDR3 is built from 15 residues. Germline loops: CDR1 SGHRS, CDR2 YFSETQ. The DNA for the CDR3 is TGCGCCAGCAGCTCCCTGACAGCAGATAACAATGAGCAGTTCTTC. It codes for CASSSLTADNNEQFF.

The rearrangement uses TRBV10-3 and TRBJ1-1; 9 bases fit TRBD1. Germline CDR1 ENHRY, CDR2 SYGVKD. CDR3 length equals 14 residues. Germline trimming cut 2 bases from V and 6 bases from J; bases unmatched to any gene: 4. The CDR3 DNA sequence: TGTGCCATCAGTGAGCAACAGGGGGCTTCTGAAGCTTTCTTT. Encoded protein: CAISEQQGASEAFF.

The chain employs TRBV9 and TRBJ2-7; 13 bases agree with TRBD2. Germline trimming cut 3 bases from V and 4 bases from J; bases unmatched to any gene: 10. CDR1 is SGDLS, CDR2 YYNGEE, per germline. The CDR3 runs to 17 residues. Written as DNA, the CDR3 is TGTGCCAGCAGCGCTTCTCCGGGACTAGCGGGGCCGTACGAGCAGTACTTC. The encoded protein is CASSASPGLAGPYEQYF.

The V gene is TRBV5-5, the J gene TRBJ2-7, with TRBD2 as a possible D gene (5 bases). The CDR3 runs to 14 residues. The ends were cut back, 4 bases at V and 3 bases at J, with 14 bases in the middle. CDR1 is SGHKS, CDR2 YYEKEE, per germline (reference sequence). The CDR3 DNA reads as TGTGCCAGCAGCCTTACCCCCGGGATCTACGAGCAGTACTTC. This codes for CASSLTPGIYEQYF.

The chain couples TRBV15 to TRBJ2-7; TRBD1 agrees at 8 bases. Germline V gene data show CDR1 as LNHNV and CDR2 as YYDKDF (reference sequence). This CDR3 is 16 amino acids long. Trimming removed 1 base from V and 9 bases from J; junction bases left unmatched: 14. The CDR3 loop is CATSRVGQGAWQGQYF. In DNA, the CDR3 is TGTGCCACCAGCAGAGTTGGACAGGGAGCTTGGCAAGGGCAGTACTTC.

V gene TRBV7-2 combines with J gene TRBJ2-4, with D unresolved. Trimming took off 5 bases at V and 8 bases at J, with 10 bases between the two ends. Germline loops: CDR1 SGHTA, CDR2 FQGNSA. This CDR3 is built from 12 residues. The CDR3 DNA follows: TGTGCCAGCAGCCGGAGAGAAGACATTCAGTACTTC. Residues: CASSRREDIQYF.

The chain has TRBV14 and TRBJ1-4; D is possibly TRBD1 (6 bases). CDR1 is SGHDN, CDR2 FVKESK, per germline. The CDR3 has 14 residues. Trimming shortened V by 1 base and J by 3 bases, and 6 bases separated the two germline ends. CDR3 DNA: TGTGCCAGCAGCCAAGCAGGGGCTAATGAAAAACTGTTTTTT. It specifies CASSQAGANEKLFF.

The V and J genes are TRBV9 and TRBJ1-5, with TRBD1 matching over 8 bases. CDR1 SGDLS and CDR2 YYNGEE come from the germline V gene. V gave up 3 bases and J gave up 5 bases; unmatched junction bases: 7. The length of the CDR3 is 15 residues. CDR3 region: CASSAAPGGDQPQHF. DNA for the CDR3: TGTGCCAGCAGCGCCGCCCCAGGGGGCGATCAGCCCCAGCATTTT.

The CDR3 sequence is CASSWGLAGDSDTQYF. DNA of the CDR3: TGTGCCAGCAGTTGGGGACTAGCGGGAGACTCAGATACGCAGTATTTT. The chain joins TRBV6-5 to TRBJ2-3; 14 positions match TRBD2. The CDR3 covers 16 residues. The V and J ends lost 4 bases and 4 bases, in that order; junction bases with no gene match: 4. Germline CDR1 and CDR2: MNHEY and SVGAGI.

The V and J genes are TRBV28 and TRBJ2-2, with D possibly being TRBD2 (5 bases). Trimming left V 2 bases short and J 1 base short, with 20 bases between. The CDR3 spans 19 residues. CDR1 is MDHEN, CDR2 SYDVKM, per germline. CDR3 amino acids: CASSLPPDSRGKNTGELFF. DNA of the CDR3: TGTGCCAGCAGTTTACCTCCCGACTCCCGAGGGAAGAACACCGGGGAGCTGTTTTTT.

DNA for the CDR3: TGTGCCAGCAGCCAAGTTCCTAACAGACCCGGGGAGCTGTTTTTT. It is translated as CASSQVPNRPGELFF. The V gene is TRBV14, the J gene TRBJ2-2, with D hard to call. Germline V lookup: CDR1 SGHDN, CDR2 FVKESK. Trimming cost V 1 base and J 6 bases, with 12 bases left between them. The CDR3 runs to 15 residues. The whole variable domain, filled in from reference TRBV14 and TRBJ2-2, reads EAGVTQFPSHSVIEKGQTVTLRCDPISGHDNLYWYRRVMGKEIKFLLHFVKESKQDESGMPNNRFLAERTGGTYSTLKVQPAELEDSGVYFCASSQVPNRPGELFFGEGSRLTVL.

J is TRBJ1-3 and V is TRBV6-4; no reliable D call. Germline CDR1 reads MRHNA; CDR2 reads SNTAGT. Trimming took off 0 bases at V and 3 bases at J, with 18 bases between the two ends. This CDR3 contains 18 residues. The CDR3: CASSDSLVPPAVGNTIYF. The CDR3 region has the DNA TGTGCCAGCAGTGACTCCCTGGTGCCCCCGGCGGTTGGAAACACCATATATTTT.

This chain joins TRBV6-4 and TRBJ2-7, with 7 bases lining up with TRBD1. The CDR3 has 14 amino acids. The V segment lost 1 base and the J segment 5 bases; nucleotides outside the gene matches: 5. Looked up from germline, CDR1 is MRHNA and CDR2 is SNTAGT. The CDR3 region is CASSDFQGVNEQYF. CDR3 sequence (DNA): TGTGCCAGCAGTGACTTTCAGGGGGTCAACGAGCAGTACTTC.

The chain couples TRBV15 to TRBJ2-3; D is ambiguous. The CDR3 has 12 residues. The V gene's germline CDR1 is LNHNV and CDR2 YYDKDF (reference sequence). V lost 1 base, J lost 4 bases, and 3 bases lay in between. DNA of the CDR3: TGTGCCACCAGCAGAGCCGCAGATACGCAGTATTTT. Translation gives CATSRAADTQYF.

The CDR3 loop reads CASSPDTGELFF. In nucleotides, the CDR3 is TGTGCCAGCAGTCCGGACACCGGGGAGCTGTTTTTT. The gene calls are TRBV2 and TRBJ2-2; D gene unclear. This CDR3 is built from 12 residues. V gave up 5 bases and J gave up 3 bases, with 4 bases separating them. The germline gives CDR1 SNHLY, CDR2 FYNNEI.

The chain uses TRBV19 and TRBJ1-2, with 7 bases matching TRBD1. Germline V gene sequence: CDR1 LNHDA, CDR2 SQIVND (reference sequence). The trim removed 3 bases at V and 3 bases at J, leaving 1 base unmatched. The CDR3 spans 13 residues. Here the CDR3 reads CASSMTGYYGYTF. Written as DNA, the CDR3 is TGTGCCAGTAGTATGACAGGGTACTATGGCTACACCTTC.

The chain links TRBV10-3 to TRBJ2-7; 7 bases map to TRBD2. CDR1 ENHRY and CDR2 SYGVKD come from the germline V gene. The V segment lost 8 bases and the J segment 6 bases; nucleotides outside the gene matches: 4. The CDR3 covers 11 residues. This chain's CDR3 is CAIGGRGEQYF. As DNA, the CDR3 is TGTGCCATCGGGGGGAGGGGCGAGCAGTACTTC.

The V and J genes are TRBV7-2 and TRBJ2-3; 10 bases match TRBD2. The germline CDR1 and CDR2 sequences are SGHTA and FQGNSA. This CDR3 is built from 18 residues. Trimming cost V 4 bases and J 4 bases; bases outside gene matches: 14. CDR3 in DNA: TGTGCCAGCAGCTCTAGGGGGACTAGCGTCGCTCGGCCAGATACGCAGTATTTT. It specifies CASSSRGTSVARPDTQYF.

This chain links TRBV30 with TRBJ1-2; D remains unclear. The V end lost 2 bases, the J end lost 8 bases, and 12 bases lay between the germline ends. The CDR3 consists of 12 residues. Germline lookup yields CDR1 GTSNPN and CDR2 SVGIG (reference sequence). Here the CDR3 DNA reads TGTGCCTGGAGTTCGAAGGCGGAGGGCTACACCTTC. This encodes CAWSSKAEGYTF.

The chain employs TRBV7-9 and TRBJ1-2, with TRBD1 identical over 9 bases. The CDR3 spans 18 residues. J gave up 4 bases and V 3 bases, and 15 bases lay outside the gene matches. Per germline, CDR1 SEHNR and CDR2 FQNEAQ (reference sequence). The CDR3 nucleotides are TGTGCCAGCAGCTTCCTCAGGACAGGGGTTCTGGGTCGCTATGGCTACACCTTC. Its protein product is CASSFLRTGVLGRYGYTF.

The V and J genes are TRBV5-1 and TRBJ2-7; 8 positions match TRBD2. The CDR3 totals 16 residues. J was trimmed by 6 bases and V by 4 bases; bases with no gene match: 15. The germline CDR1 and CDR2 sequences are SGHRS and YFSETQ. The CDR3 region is CASSPNPSGSIGEQYF. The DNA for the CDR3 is TGCGCCAGCAGCCCCAACCCCAGCGGGAGTATCGGCGAGCAGTACTTC. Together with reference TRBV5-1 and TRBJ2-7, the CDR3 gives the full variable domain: KAGVTQTPRYLIKTRGQQVTLSCSPISGHRSVSWYQQTPGQGLQFLFEYFSETQRNKGNFPGRFSGRQFSNSRSEMNVSTLELGDSALYLCASSPNPSGSIGEQYFGPGTRLTVT.

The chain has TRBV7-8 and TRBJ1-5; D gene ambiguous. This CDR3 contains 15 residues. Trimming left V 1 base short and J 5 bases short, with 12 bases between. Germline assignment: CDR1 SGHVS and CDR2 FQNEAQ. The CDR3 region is CASSLDRQRDQPQHF. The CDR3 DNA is TGTGCCAGCAGCTTAGATAGGCAGAGGGATCAGCCCCAGCATTTT.

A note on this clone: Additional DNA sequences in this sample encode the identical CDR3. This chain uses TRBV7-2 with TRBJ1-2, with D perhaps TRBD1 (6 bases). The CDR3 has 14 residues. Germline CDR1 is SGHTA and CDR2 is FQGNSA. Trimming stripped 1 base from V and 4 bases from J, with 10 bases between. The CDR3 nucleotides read TGTGCCAGCAGCTTAGACAGGGCTGGCTATGGCTACACCTTC. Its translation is CASSLDRAGYGYTF. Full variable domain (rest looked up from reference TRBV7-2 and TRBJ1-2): GAGVSQSPSNKVTEKGKDVELRCDPISGHTALYWYRQSLGQGLEFLIYFQGNSAPDKSGLPSDRFSAERTGGSVSTLTIQRTQQEDSAVYLCASSLDRAGYGYTFGSGTRLTVV.

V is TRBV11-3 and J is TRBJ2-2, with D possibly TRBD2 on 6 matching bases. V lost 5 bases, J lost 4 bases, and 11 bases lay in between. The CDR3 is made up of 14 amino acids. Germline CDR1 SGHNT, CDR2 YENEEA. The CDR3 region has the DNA TGTGCCAGCAGCCGGGAGAGGGCCACCGGGGAGCTGTTTTTT. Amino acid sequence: CASSRERATGELFF.

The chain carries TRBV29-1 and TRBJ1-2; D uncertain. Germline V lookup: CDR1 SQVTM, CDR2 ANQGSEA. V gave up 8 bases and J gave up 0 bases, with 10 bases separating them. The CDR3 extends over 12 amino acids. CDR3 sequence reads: CSTSPTNYGYTF. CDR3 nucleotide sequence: TGCAGCACATCCCCCACTAACTATGGCTACACCTTC.

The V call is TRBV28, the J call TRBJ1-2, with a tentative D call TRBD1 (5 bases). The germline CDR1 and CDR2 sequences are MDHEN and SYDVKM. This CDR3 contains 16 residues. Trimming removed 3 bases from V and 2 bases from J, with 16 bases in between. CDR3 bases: TGTGCCAGCAGTTTTAAGTCTGGCGGGGGGAACTATGGCTACACCTTC. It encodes CASSFKSGGGNYGYTF.

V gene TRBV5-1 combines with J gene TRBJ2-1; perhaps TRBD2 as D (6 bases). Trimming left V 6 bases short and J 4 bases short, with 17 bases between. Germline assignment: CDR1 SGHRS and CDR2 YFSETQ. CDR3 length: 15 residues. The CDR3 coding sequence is TGCGCCAGCACCTCCCGCGGGGACGTATACAATGAGCAGTTCTTC. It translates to CASTSRGDVYNEQFF.

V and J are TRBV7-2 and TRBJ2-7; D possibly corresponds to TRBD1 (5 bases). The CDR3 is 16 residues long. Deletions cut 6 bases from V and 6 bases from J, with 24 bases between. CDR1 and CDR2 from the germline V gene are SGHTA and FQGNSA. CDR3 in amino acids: CASRKDPGPGTAEQYF. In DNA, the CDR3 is TGTGCCAGCAGAAAAGACCCAGGGCCCGGAACCGCCGAGCAGTACTTC.

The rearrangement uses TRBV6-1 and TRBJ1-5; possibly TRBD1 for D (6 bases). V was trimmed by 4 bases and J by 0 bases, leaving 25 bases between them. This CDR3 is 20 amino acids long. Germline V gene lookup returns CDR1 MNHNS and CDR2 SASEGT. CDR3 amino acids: CASSGIQGNGWAYSNQPQHF. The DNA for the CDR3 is TGTGCCAGCAGTGGAATACAGGGAAATGGGTGGGCATATAGCAATCAGCCCCAGCATTTT.